The clone carrying this T cell receptor (beta chain) has only a few counts. Its specificity is unknown. Clones were sequenced by immunoSEQ multiplex PCR, and TCRdb holds only the in-frame ones, with some missing. Counted here are some 15,000 clones, 70% to 90% occurring once; the ten biggest clones make up more than 0.85%. These data are taken from a study of monozygotic twins with cystic fibrosis. The study's findings and limits: Unrelated CF individuals shared fewer identical clonotypes than monozygotic CF twins.

This CDR3 contains 15 residues. The germline V gene has CDR1 SGHAT and CDR2 FQNNGV. V was pared by 5 bases and J by 3 bases, with 14 bases between. This TCR came from a boy between 5 and 17 years old with cystic fibrosis. The chain links TRBV11-2 to TRBJ1-5, with D possibly TRBD1 on 5 matching bases. The specimen was blood. Here the CDR3 DNA reads TGTGCCAGCAGCCGCACGGGGGACGACAATCAGCCCCAGCATTTT. Its protein product is CASSRTGDDNQPQHF.